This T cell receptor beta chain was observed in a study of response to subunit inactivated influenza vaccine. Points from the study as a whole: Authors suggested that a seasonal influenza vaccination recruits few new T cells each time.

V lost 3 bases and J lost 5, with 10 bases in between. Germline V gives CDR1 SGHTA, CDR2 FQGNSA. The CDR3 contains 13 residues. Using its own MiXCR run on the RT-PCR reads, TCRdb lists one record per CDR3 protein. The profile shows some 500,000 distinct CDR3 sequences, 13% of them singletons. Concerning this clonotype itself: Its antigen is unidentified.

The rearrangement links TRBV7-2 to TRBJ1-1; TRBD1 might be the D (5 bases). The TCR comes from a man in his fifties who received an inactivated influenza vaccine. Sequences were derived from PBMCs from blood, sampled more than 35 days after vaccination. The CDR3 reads CASSFPGLTEAFF. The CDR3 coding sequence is TGTGCCAGCAGCTTTCCAGGGTTAACTGAAGCTTTCTTT.